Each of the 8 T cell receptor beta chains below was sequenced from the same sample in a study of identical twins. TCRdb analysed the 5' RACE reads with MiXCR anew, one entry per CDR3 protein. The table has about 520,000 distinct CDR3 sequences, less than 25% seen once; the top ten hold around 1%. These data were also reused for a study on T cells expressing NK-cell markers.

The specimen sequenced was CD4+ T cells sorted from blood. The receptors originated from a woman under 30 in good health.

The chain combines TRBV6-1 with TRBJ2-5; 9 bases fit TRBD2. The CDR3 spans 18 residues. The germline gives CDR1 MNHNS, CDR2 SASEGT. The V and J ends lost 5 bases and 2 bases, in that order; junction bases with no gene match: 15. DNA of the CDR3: TGTGCCAGCAGTCCAGTAATATTCAGGCTAGCGGGACAAGAGACCCAGTACTTC. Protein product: CASSPVIFRLAGQETQYF.

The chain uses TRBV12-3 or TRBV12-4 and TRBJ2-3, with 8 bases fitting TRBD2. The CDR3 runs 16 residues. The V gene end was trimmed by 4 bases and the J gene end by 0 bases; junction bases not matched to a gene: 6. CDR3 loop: CASSSTSVASTDTQYF. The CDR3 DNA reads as TGTGCCAGCAGTTCGACTAGCGTCGCTAGCACAGATACGCAGTATTTT.

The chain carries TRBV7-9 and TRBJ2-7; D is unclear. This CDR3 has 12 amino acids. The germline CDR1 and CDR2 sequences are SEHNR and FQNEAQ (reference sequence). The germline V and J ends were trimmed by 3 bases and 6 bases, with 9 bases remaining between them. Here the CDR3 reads CASSLGRFEQYF. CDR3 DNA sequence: TGTGCCAGCAGCTTGGGCCGCTTCGAGCAGTACTTC.

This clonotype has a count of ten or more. The CDR3 spells CASRTSGANVLTF. The CDR3 DNA sequence: TGTGCCAGCAGGACCTCTGGGGCCAACGTCCTGACTTTC. The J gene is TRBJ2-6, the V gene TRBV12-3 or TRBV12-4; D not resolved. The germline V and J ends were trimmed by 6 bases and 0 bases, with 3 bases remaining between them. The CDR3 spans 13 residues.

CDR3 sequence (DNA): TGTGCCAGCAGTCGAAACAGGGGACAGGGACCGTTTGTTCGTAACGAGCAGTACTTC. Translated, it gives CASSRNRGQGPFVRNEQYF. V and J are TRBV12-3 or TRBV12-4 and TRBJ2-7, with TRBD1 matching 9 bases. The CDR3 contains 19 residues. V gave up 5 bases and J gave up 5 bases; unmatched junction bases: 22.

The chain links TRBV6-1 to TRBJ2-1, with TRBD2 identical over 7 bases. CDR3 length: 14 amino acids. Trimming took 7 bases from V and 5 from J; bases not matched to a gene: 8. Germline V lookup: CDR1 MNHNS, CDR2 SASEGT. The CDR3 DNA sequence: TGTGCCAGCACCAAGGGACTACAAAACAATGAGCAGTTCTTC. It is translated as CASTKGLQNNEQFF.

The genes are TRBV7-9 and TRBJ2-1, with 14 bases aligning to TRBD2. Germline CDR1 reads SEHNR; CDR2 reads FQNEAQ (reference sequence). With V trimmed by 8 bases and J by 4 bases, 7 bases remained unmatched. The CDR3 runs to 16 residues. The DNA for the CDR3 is TGTGCCAGCCTGGGGACTAGCGGGAGAACGTACAATGAGCAGTTCTTC. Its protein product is CASLGTSGRTYNEQFF.

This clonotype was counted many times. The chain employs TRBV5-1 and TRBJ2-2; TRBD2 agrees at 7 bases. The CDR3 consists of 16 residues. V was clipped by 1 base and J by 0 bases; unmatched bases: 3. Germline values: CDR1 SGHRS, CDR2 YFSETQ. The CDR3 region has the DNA TGCGCCAGCAGCTTGTTCGGGGGGACGAACACCGGGGAGCTGTTTTTT. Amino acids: CASSLFGGTNTGELFF.